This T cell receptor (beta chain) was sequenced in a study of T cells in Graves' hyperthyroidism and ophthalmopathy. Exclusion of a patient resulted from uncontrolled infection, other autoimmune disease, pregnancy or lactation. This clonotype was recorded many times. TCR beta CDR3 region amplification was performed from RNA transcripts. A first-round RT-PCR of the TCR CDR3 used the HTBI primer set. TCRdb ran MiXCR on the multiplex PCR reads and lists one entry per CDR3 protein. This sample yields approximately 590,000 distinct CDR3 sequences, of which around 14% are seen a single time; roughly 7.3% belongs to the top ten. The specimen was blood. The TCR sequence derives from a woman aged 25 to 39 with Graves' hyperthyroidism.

CDR3 amino acids: CASSLDQGRYTGELFF. Here the CDR3 DNA reads TGTGCCAGCAGCTTAGATCAAGGCAGGTACACCGGGGAGCTGTTTTTT. The chain uses TRBV11-2 and TRBJ2-2; D is unresolved. This CDR3 spans 16 amino acids. The germline V and J ends were trimmed by 0 bases and 3 bases, with 11 bases remaining between them. Germline CDR1 SGHAT, CDR2 FQNNGV. Using reference TRBV11-2 and TRBJ2-2 for the parts outside the CDR3, the full variable domain is EAGVAQSPRYKIIEKRQSVAFWCNPISGHATLYWYQQILGQGPKLLIQFQNNGVVDDSQLPKDRFSAERLKGVDSTLKIQPAKLEDSAVYLCASSLDQGRYTGELFFGEGSRLTVL.